The clone carrying this TCR beta chain was detected a few times. A much larger clone differs by one base, so this may be a read error. The data were obtained in a study of regulatory T cells in long-lasting Graves disease. Time point reported: newly diagnosed GD, antithyroid drugs for less than 3 months. PBMC-extracted RNA yielded the TCR library. Both iRepertoire HTBI primers and Arm-PCR of CDR3 regions were used to build the TCR beta libraries. TCRdb processed the multiplex PCR reads anew with MiXCR; each CDR3 protein has one entry. Of about 540,000 distinct CDR3 sequences in the sample, roughly 13% were seen once. The sample was also linked to a second study, of T cells in Graves' hyperthyroidism and ophthalmopathy.

The sample in question was peripheral blood mononuclear cells (PBMCs), obtained at new diagnosis, from a patient treated with antithyroid drugs. The clonotype was recovered from a man in his thirties or forties with Graves disease.

The CDR3 here is CASSLGIGTRVYGQYF. CDR3 DNA: TGTGCCAGCAGCTTAGGGATTGGGACTAGAGTCTACGGGCAGTACTTC. This rearrangement joins TRBV7-9 to TRBJ2-7; 8 positions match TRBD2. The germline V gene encodes CDR1 SEHNR and CDR2 FQNEAQ (reference sequence). This CDR3 comprises 16 residues.